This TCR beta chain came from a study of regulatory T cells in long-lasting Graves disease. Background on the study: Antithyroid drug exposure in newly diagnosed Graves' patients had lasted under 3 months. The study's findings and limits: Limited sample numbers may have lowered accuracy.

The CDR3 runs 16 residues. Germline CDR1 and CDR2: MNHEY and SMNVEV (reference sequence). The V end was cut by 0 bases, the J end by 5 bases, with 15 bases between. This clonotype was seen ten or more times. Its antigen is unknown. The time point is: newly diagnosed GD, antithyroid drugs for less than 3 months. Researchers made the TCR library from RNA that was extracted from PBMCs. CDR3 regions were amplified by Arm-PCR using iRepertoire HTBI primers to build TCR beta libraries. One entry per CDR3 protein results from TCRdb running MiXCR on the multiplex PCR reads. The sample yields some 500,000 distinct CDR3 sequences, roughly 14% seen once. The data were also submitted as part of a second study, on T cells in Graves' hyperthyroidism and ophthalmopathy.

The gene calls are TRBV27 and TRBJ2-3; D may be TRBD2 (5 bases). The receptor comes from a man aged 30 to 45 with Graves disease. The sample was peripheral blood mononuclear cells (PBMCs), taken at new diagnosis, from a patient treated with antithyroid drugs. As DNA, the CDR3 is TGTGCCAGCAGTTTATCCGGTCGAAGCGGAGGAGATACGCAGTATTTT. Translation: CASSLSGRSGGDTQYF.